A selection of T cell receptor beta chains follows, all from one sample in a study of CD8+ T cells in alopecia areata. Only in-frame clones appear in the TCRdb table, and some are missing; sequencing was by immunoSEQ multiplex PCR. The sample consists of about 42,000 clones, roughly 92% of them appearing once. Here the sequenced sample was CD8+ T cells sorted from blood, taken at week 24, from a patient treated with tofacitinib. These TCRs come from a human donor with alopecia areata. Each CDR3 is given with its conserved first and last residue. Fields, in order: J gene, D gene, clone size, V gene, CDR3 protein, CDR3 DNA. D genes are given only for firm matches. Where a row states a size, it is once, few, many or the class of an expanded clone; other rows omit it.

TRBJ2-5,NA,NA,TRBV4-1,CASSQGTAATYQETQYF,TGCGCCAGCAGCCAAGGGACAGCGGCTACGTACCAAGAGACCCAGTACTTC
TRBJ1-1,NA,NA,TRBV6-5,CASSYEGRPTEAFF,TGTGCCAGCAGTTACGAGGGGCGACCCACTGAAGCTTTCTTT
TRBJ2-3,TRBD1,NA,TRBV5-4,CASSDDADRAGPDTQYF,TGTGCCAGCAGCGATGACGCGGACAGGGCCGGCCCAGATACGCAGTATTTT
TRBJ2-1,NA,NA,TRBV29-1,CSVELGARGSYNEQFF,TGCAGCGTTGAGCTTGGGGCCCGGGGCTCCTACAATGAGCAGTTCTTC
TRBJ2-3,TRBD2,NA,TRBV6-5,CASSYSRAGDGDTQYF,TGTGCCAGCAGTTACTCGAGGGCGGGGGACGGAGATACGCAGTATTTT
TRBJ2-5,TRBD2,NA,TRBV13,CASSSGGEETQYF,TGTGCCAGCAGTAGCGGGGGCGAAGAGACCCAGTACTTC
TRBJ1-1,NA,NA,TRBV5-6,CASSLGGEAFF,TGTGCCAGCAGCTTGGGAGGGGAAGCTTTCTTT
TRBJ2-7,NA,NA,TRBV10-3,CATLDGATYEQYF,TGTGCCACCCTAGACGGGGCGACCTACGAGCAGTACTTC
TRBJ2-7,NA,NA,TRBV7-2,CASSWDSGGYEQYF,TGTGCCAGCAGCTGGGACAGCGGGGGCTACGAGCAGTACTTC
TRBJ2-3,NA,NA,TRBV7-6,CASSLGQSDTQYF,TGTGCCAGCAGCTTAGGACAATCAGATACGCAGTATTTT
TRBJ2-3,NA,NA,TRBV29-1,CSGTTPEGVTQYF,TGCAGCGGAACGACCCCCGAGGGAGTTACGCAGTACTTT
TRBJ2-3,NA,once,TRBV7-9,CASSLVVGPRADTQYF,TGTGCCAGCAGCTTAGTAGTGGGGCCGCGGGCAGATACGCAGTATTTT
TRBJ2-5,NA,NA,TRBV7-9,CASSLVQGGQETQYF,TGTGCCAGCAGCCTTGTCCAGGGGGGACAAGAGACCCAGTACTTC
TRBJ1-2,NA,NA,TRBV11-2,CASSANPGLSSYGYTF,TGTGCCAGCAGCGCCAATCCGGGACTCTCCTCCTATGGCTACACCTTC
TRBJ2-1,NA,NA,TRBV30,CAWSVQNDNEQFF,TGTGCCTGGAGTGTACAAAACGACAATGAGCAGTTCTTC
TRBJ2-3,TRBD1,NA,TRBV6-1,CASSEEQGAVDTQYF,TGTGCCAGCAGTGAAGAACAGGGGGCCGTAGATACGCAGTATTTT
TRBJ1-2,TRBD1,NA,TRBV28,CASSLTLGQAVYGYTF,TGTGCCAGCAGTCTGACGCTTGGACAGGCGGTCTATGGCTACACCTTC
TRBJ2-7,TRBD1,NA,TRBV6-1,CASSDSGTGSYEQYF,TGTGCCAGCAGTGACTCCGGGACAGGCTCCTACGAGCAGTACTTC
TRBJ2-3,NA,NA,TRBV7-2,CASSLGGAAPDTQYF,TGTGCCAGCAGCTTAGGGGGGGCCGCCCCAGATACGCAGTATTTT
TRBJ2-7,NA,NA,TRBV6-1,CASSEMHGYYEQYF,TGTGCCAGCAGTGAAATGCACGGCTACTACGAGCAGTACTTC
TRBJ2-7,TRBD1,NA,TRBV9,CASSGYGTGGSEQYF,TGTGCCAGCAGCGGATACGGGACAGGGGGCTCCGAGCAGTACTTC
TRBJ2-7,TRBD1,NA,TRBV29-1,CSVEGWTGRESPDYEQYF,TGCAGCGTTGAAGGGTGGACAGGGCGCGAATCCCCCGACTACGAGCAGTACTTC
TRBJ1-2,NA,once,TRBV27,CASSLTENYGYTF,TGTGCCAGCAGTTTAACCGAGAACTATGGCTACACCTTC
TRBJ2-3,NA,NA,TRBV7-8,CASSLVWQGPFTDTQYF,TGTGCCAGCAGCTTAGTTTGGCAGGGGCCCTTCACAGATACGCAGTATTTT
TRBJ2-3,NA,once,TRBV28,CASSPDAGGTDTQYF,TGTGCCAGCAGTCCCGACGCCGGGGGCACAGATACGCAGTATTTT
TRBJ2-2,TRBD1,NA,TRBV6-5,CASSATGSPGELFF,TGTGCCAGCAGTGCGACAGGGTCTCCCGGGGAGCTGTTTTTT
TRBJ2-3,NA,NA,TRBV7-2,CASSSRTFPGTDTQYF,TGTGCCAGCAGCTCTCGGACATTTCCAGGCACAGATACGCAGTATTTT
TRBJ1-1,NA,NA,TRBV27,CASSLEVGEYTEAFF,TGTGCCAGCAGTTTAGAGGTTGGGGAGTACACTGAAGCTTTCTTT
TRBJ2-2,TRBD1,NA,TRBV28,CASSFGNLGTGGSDTGELFF,TGTGCCAGCAGTTTCGGAAACCTCGGGACAGGGGGCTCGGACACCGGGGAGCTGTTTTTT
TRBJ2-1,NA,NA,TRBV28,CASSLKAGWGEQFF,TGTGCCAGCAGTTTAAAGGCGGGGTGGGGCGAGCAGTTCTTC
TRBJ2-7,TRBD1,NA,TRBV29-1,CSVERDRGHYEQYF,TGCAGCGTTGAAAGGGACAGGGGGCATTACGAGCAGTACTTC
TRBJ2-1,NA,NA,TRBV7-2,CASSPHSSSYNEQFF,TGTGCCAGCAGCCCCCACAGCAGCTCCTACAATGAGCAGTTCTTC
TRBJ2-5,NA,NA,TRBV7-9,CASSLVGETQYF,TGTGCCAGCAGCTTAGTAGGAGAGACCCAGTACTTC
TRBJ2-7,NA,NA,TRBV7-9,CASRLNGTYEQYF,TGTGCCAGCAGATTGAACGGGACCTACGAGCAGTACTTC
TRBJ1-5,NA,NA,TRBV28,CASSFDRRTYSNQPQHF,TGTGCCAGCAGTTTCGACAGACGGACCTATAGCAATCAGCCCCAGCATTTT
TRBJ2-7,NA,NA,TRBV9,CASQGSGSYERYF,TGTGCCAGCCAAGGTAGCGGTTCTTACGAGCGGTACTTC
TRBJ2-5,TRBD2,NA,TRBV6-6,CASSYQRGGPETQYF,TGTGCCAGCAGTTACCAGCGGGGGGGCCCGGAGACCCAGTACTTC
TRBJ1-6,NA,once,TRBV6-1,CASSPTDSDNSPLHF,TGTGCCAGCAGCCCTACAGATTCCGATAATTCACCCCTCCACTTT
TRBJ2-7,NA,NA,TRBV6-5,CASSYRELYEQYF,TGTGCCAGCAGTTACAGGGAACTCTACGAGCAGTACTTC
TRBJ2-3,NA,NA,TRBV7-9,CATRLVLTDTQYF,TGTGCCACCAGACTAGTCCTAACAGATACGCAGTATTTT
TRBJ2-1,NA,NA,TRBV28,CASSSHGAPRDEQFF,TGTGCCAGCAGTTCCCACGGGGCGCCTCGTGATGAGCAGTTCTTC
TRBJ2-7,NA,NA,TRBV19,CASSISQGGGEQYF,TGTGCCAGTAGTATTTCACAGGGAGGCGGGGAGCAGTACTTC
TRBJ2-7,NA,NA,TRBV28,CASSFQGSYEQYF,TGTGCCAGCAGTTTCCAGGGAAGCTACGAGCAGTACTTC
TRBJ2-5,TRBD2,NA,TRBV18,CASSPKVSGLEETQYF,TGTGCCAGCTCACCAAAAGTAAGCGGACTAGAAGAGACCCAGTACTTC
TRBJ2-1,NA,few,TRBV4-3,CASSQDTGEQFF,TGCGCCAGCAGCCAAGATACGGGTGAGCAGTTCTTC
TRBJ2-7,TRBD2,NA,TRBV10-3,CAIRGEGEEQYF,TGTGCCATACGGGGGGAGGGCGAGGAGCAGTACTTC
TRBJ1-1,TRBD1,NA,TRBV13,CASSLGQGFTEAFF,TGTGCCAGCAGCTTGGGACAGGGGTTTACTGAAGCTTTCTTT
TRBJ2-2,NA,NA,TRBV11-2,CASLPPGTGELFF,TGTGCCAGCCTCCCCCCGGGCACCGGGGAGCTGTTTTTT
TRBJ2-1,NA,NA,TRBV20-1,CSASDLEQFF,TGCAGTGCTAGTGACCTAGAGCAGTTCTTC
TRBJ2-1,NA,few,TRBV29-1,CSVRTARNEQFF,TGCAGCGTTCGGACAGCGCGAAATGAGCAGTTCTTC
TRBJ1-5,NA,NA,TRBV29-1,CSVEVGNNQPQHF,TGCAGCGTTGAAGTAGGGAACAATCAGCCCCAGCATTTT
TRBJ2-7,TRBD1,NA,TRBV29-1,CSVRQGFSYEQYF,TGCAGCGTTAGACAGGGATTCTCCTACGAGCAGTACTTC
TRBJ1-2,NA,NA,TRBV7-6,CASSLGGDYGYTF,TGTGCCAGCAGCTTAGGGGGGGACTATGGCTACACCTTC
TRBJ2-1,NA,NA,TRBV6-6,CASSTPGPLAEQFF,TGTGCCAGCAGTACTCCGGGACCTTTAGCGGAGCAGTTCTTC
TRBJ2-5,TRBD2,NA,TRBV28,CASRAASGGSQETQYF,TGTGCCAGCCGGGCCGCTAGCGGGGGGTCCCAAGAGACCCAGTACTTC
TRBJ2-5,NA,NA,TRBV7-8,CASSPQFESRETQYF,TGTGCCAGCAGCCCCCAGTTTGAGTCTCGAGAGACCCAGTACTTC